What follows are 21 T cell receptor beta chains derived from one specimen sequenced in a study of blood T cell repertoires in COVID-19. Assay used: immunoSEQ multiplex PCR; TCRdb lists only in-frame clones, some missing. The repertoire holds 250,000 to 400,000 clones, with roughly nine tenths as singletons. Sequenced material: peripheral blood. The receptors shown here come from a woman aged 30 to 39 with COVID-19, enrolled during active disease.

The V and J genes are TRBV7-9 and TRBJ2-7; D gene unclear. CDR1 is SEHNR, CDR2 FQNEAQ, per germline (reference sequence). CDR3 length: 15 amino acids. Trimming stripped 1 base from V and 2 bases from J, with 12 bases between. This CDR3 reads CASSLESRPTYEQYF. CDR3 DNA: TGTGCCAGCAGCTTAGAGTCCAGGCCCACCTACGAGCAGTACTTC.

This clone was recorded only once. This chain uses TRBV19 with TRBJ1-1; no firm D call. Germline loops: CDR1 LNHDA, CDR2 SQIVND (reference sequence). This CDR3 contains 13 residues. Between the trimmed V and J ends, which lost 3 bases and 2 bases, there was a span of 7 bases. The CDR3 here is CASSMGINTEAFF. The CDR3 bases are TGTGCCAGTAGTATGGGCATAAACACTGAAGCTTTCTTT.

V is TRBV7-9 and J is TRBJ2-7, with TRBD2 as a possible D gene (6 bases). Germline V lookup: CDR1 SEHNR, CDR2 FQNEAQ (reference sequence). The CDR3 is 14 residues long. V lost 1 base and J 0 bases, leaving 7 bases between the germline ends. The CDR3 reads CASSLGDFSYEQYF. The CDR3, as DNA: TGTGCCAGCAGCTTAGGGGACTTCTCCTACGAGCAGTACTTC.

CDR3: CASSQDERYEQYF. CDR3 nucleotide sequence: TGTGCCAGCAGCCAAGATGAGAGGTACGAGCAGTACTTC. V and J are TRBV4-2 and TRBJ2-7; D gene uncertain. There are 13 residues in the CDR3. Looked up from germline, CDR1 is LGHNA and CDR2 is YNFKEQ. V was shortened by 0 bases and J by 4 bases, with 7 bases between the two germline ends.

The V and J genes are TRBV5-6 and TRBJ1-4; the D is unclear. This CDR3 is built from 17 residues. CDR1 is SGHDT, CDR2 YYEEEE, per germline. The germline V and J ends were trimmed by 4 bases and 0 bases, with 16 bases remaining between them. CDR3 in amino acids: CASSLRITETTNEKLFF. The CDR3, as DNA: TGTGCCAGCAGCCTACGTATAACAGAGACAACTAATGAAAAACTGTTTTTT.

V is TRBV30 and J is TRBJ1-5; D is perhaps TRBD1 (5 bases). The germline CDR1 and CDR2 sequences are GTSNPN and SVGIG (reference sequence). This CDR3 has 13 residues. The V gene lost 1 base and the J gene lost 10 bases, with 14 bases spanning the gap. The CDR3, as DNA: TGTGCCTGGAGTGGGGGCGACGTTCAACCCCAGCATTTT. Translation: CAWSGGDVQPQHF.

J is TRBJ2-7 and V is TRBV7-8, with 12 bases aligning to TRBD1. The length of the CDR3 is 16 residues. CDR1 SGHVS and CDR2 FQNEAQ come from the germline V gene. J gave up 6 bases and V 2 bases, and 8 bases lay outside the gene matches. The CDR3 reads CASSLHTGTGGIEQYF. CDR3 coding DNA: TGTGCCAGCAGCTTACACACGGGGACAGGGGGCATCGAGCAGTACTTC. Looking up the rest from reference TRBV7-8 and TRBJ2-7 gives the full variable domain: GAGVSQSPRYKVAKRGQDVALRCDPISGHVSLFWYQQALGQGPEFLTYFQNEAQLDKSGLPSDRFFAERPEGSVSTLKIQRTQQEDSAVYLCASSLHTGTGGIEQYFGPGTRLTVT.

The gene calls are TRBV3-1 (or the pseudogene TRBV3-2) and TRBJ2-1, with D possibly matching TRBD1 (5 bases). Germline V gene lookup returns CDR1 LGHDT and CDR2 YNNKEL (reference sequence). Trimming left V 3 bases short and J 2 bases short, with 14 bases between. There are 16 residues in the CDR3. The CDR3 loop is CASSQEKGWPYNEQFF. Written as DNA, the CDR3 is TGTGCCAGCAGCCAGGAGAAGGGGTGGCCCTACAATGAGCAGTTCTTC.

This chain connects TRBV11-2 to TRBJ1-1, with D unresolved. The germline CDR1 and CDR2 sequences are SGHAT and FQNNGV. Trimming shortened V by 0 bases and J by 0 bases, and 8 bases separated the two germline ends. There are 15 residues in the CDR3. CDR3 in amino acids: CASSLDGGLNTEAFF. In DNA form, the CDR3 reads TGTGCCAGCAGCTTAGATGGCGGATTGAACACTGAAGCTTTCTTT.

The rearrangement links TRBV11-2 to TRBJ1-5; 11 bases are shared with TRBD1. Germline CDR1 is SGHAT and CDR2 is FQNNGV. The ends lost 1 base at V and 6 bases at J; junction bases unmatched: 14. CDR3 length: 19 residues. The CDR3 sequence is CASSLAAGTGGLGRQPQHF. CDR3 nucleotides: TGTGCCAGCAGCTTAGCCGCCGGGACAGGGGGTTTGGGCCGTCAGCCCCAGCATTTT.

The chain is built from TRBV5-1 and TRBJ2-1, with a possible D match to TRBD2 (6 bases). The V and J ends lost 4 bases and 8 bases respectively, with 13 bases between them. Germline-derived CDR1 and CDR2 are SGHRS and YFSETQ. The length of the CDR3 is 13 residues. The CDR3 spells CASSVITGDEQFF. The CDR3 bases are TGCGCCAGCAGCGTAATAACGGGAGATGAGCAGTTCTTC.

The rearrangement uses TRBV5-1 and TRBJ2-7; 8 nucleotides line up with TRBD2. V shed 7 bases, J shed 2 bases, and the junction held 11 bases outside the gene matches. CDR1 and CDR2 from the germline V gene are SGHRS and YFSETQ. The CDR3 runs 15 residues. This chain's CDR3 is CASSRGGQKTYEQYF. The DNA for the CDR3 is TGCGCCAGCTCTCGGGGGGGGCAAAAGACCTACGAGCAGTACTTC.

V gene TRBV10-1 combines with J gene TRBJ2-7; TRBD2 agrees at 8 bases. Germline CDR1 WNHNN, CDR2 SYGVQD (reference sequence). This CDR3 region has 14 residues. V dropped 2 bases and J dropped 3; count of bases not matched to a gene: 3. The CDR3 reads CASSETSGLYEQYF. CDR3 nucleotides: TGCGCCAGCAGTGAGACTAGCGGCCTCTACGAGCAGTACTTC.

The chain carries TRBV27 and TRBJ2-7; TRBD2 aligns across 11 bases. Germline loops: CDR1 MNHEY, CDR2 SMNVEV (reference sequence). The junction had 11 bases not matched to a gene; V was cut back by 5 bases and J by 2 bases. The CDR3 runs to 17 residues. The chain's CDR3 is CASSKRTSGSTTYEQYF. CDR3 coding DNA: TGTGCCAGCAGTAAACGGACTAGCGGGTCGACTACCTACGAGCAGTACTTC.

The chain employs TRBV5-5 and TRBJ2-3; 8 nucleotides match TRBD2. The CDR3 spans 15 residues. The J segment lost 3 bases and the V segment lost 0 bases, leaving 3 bases of the junction unmatched. The germline V gene encodes CDR1 SGHKS and CDR2 YYEKEE (reference sequence). For the CDR3, the DNA is TGTGCCAGCAGCTTGGGAGCGGGAGAAACAGATACGCAGTATTTT. Translated, it gives CASSLGAGETDTQYF.

This chain links TRBV9 with TRBJ2-7, with D perhaps matching TRBD2 (5 bases). The germline V and J ends were trimmed by 3 bases and 1 base, with 20 bases remaining between them. CDR3 length equals 17 residues. CDR1 is SGDLS, CDR2 YYNGEE, per germline. The DNA for the CDR3 is TGTGCCAGCAGCGGTGGTGGAGGAGCAGTAAGATCCTACGAGCAGTACTTC. It specifies CASSGGGGAVRSYEQYF.

The sample holds a few counts of this clone. J is TRBJ1-3 and V is TRBV11-2; D remains unclear. The germline CDR1 and CDR2 sequences are SGHAT and FQNNGV. V was trimmed by 2 bases and J by 0 bases, leaving 8 bases between them. This CDR3 is built from 15 residues. CDR3: CASSLLRSSGNTIYF. CDR3 bases: TGTGCCAGCAGCTTATTAAGGAGCTCTGGAAACACCATATATTTT. Together with reference TRBV11-2 and TRBJ1-3, the CDR3 gives the full variable domain: EAGVAQSPRYKIIEKRQSVAFWCNPISGHATLYWYQQILGQGPKLLIQFQNNGVVDDSQLPKDRFSAERLKGVDSTLKIQPAKLEDSAVYLCASSLLRSSGNTIYFGEGSWLTVV.

The V gene is TRBV27, the J gene TRBJ2-7; D is possibly TRBD1 (6 bases). With 4 bases removed from V and 2 bases from J, the gap between germline ends came to 15 bases. The CDR3 covers 15 residues. Per germline, CDR1 MNHEY and CDR2 SMNVEV (reference sequence). CDR3 protein: CASSSLRGPTYEQYF. CDR3 DNA sequence: TGTGCCAGCAGTTCCCTCAGGGGTCCCACCTACGAGCAGTACTTC.

The chain has TRBV5-4 and TRBJ2-2; no reliable D call. Trimming removed 3 bases from V and 3 bases from J, with 3 bases in between. CDR3 size: 12 residues. CDR1 is SGHNT and CDR2 is YYREEE in the germline V gene (reference sequence). Written as DNA, the CDR3 is TGTGCCAGCAGCTCGTACACCGGGGAGCTGTTTTTT. This gives the protein CASSSYTGELFF.

This chain joins TRBV6-5 and TRBJ1-5, with D possibly TRBD1 on 5 matching bases. Trimming left V 9 bases short and J 0 bases short, with 15 bases between. The germline CDR1 and CDR2 sequences are MNHEY and SVGAGI. The CDR3 loop spans 15 amino acids. CDR3 sequence: CASYQGIYSNQPQHF. The CDR3 region has the DNA TGTGCCAGTTATCAGGGAATTTATAGCAATCAGCCCCAGCATTTT.

The chain uses TRBV3-1 (or the pseudogene TRBV3-2) and TRBJ2-7; TRBD2 matches 13 bases. Looked up from germline, CDR1 is LGHDT and CDR2 is YNNKEL (reference sequence). Losses at the gene ends were 4 bases for V and 4 bases for J; bases not matched to a gene: 7. The CDR3 contains 16 residues. CDR3: CASSRIGLAGAYEQYF. DNA of the CDR3: TGTGCCAGCAGCCGTATCGGACTAGCGGGAGCTTACGAGCAGTACTTC.